This T cell receptor (beta chain) came from a study of CD8+CD57+ T cells in acquired aplastic anemia. Study details: Sorted cells (CD4+ and CD8+) yielded DNA amounts that averaged approximately 3.2 ug. Study-level results: In common between the patients and the controls were twenty-nine CD8+ CDR3 sequences. The study found no significant CD8+ Simpson's diversity difference between patients and controls.

The authors sequenced patients whose flow cytometry had shown CD8+CD57+ cell expansion. Patients, without exception, had severe acquired aplastic anemia. This clonotype was detected only once. The antigen remains unidentified. V lost 6 bases and J lost 3, with 18 bases in between. Looked up from germline, CDR1 is WNHNN and CDR2 is SYGVQD (reference sequence). The CDR3 consists of 15 residues. The use of genomic DNA as template underpinned the TCR beta VDJ and CDR3 profiling. TCRdb re-derived calls from the reads in MiXCR, one entry per CDR3 protein. The data show a few hundred thousand distinct CDR3 sequences, 56% seen once.

Sequences were obtained from sorted CD4+, CD8+, or CD8+CD57+ T cells (not recorded which) from PBMCs. This clonotype was sampled from a human donor with aplastic anemia. The V and J genes are TRBV10-1 and TRBJ2-7; the D call may be TRBD1 or TRBD2 (6 bases each). CDR3 in DNA: TGCGCCAGCAGCCCCGCAGGGGCGGGGAACTACGAGCAGTACTTC. Its protein is CASSPAGAGNYEQYF.